These 21 T cell receptor beta chains came from one sample sequenced in a study of blood T cell repertoires in COVID-19. Sequenced by immunoSEQ multiplex PCR; TCRdb stores in-frame clones only, minus some. The sample lists approximately 88,000 clones; around nine tenths were seen once. Sequenced sample: peripheral blood. These receptors originate from a woman aged 45 to 65 in a cohort sampled during active COVID-19.

Remarks on this clone: The same CDR3 also results from other DNA sequences found in this sample. This chain uses TRBV19 with TRBJ1-5, with TRBD1 matching 11 bases. V gave up 5 bases and J gave up 9 bases; unmatched junction bases: 6. The CDR3 is made up of 14 amino acids. CDR1 is LNHDA and CDR2 is SQIVND in the germline V gene (reference sequence). The CDR3 DNA sequence: TGTGCCAGTAGTCTGGACAGGGGGCAGCGGCCCCAGCATTTT. Its protein product is CASSLDRGQRPQHF.

V and J are TRBV9 and TRBJ2-1; 10 bases are a match to TRBD2. The junction had 2 bases not matched to a gene; V was cut back by 0 bases and J by 5 bases. In germline, CDR1 is SGDLS, CDR2 YYNGEE. The CDR3 length is 15 residues. The CDR3 coding sequence is TGTGCCAGCAGCGTAGTCAGCGGGGGGGACAATGAGCAGTTCTTC. Protein sequence: CASSVVSGGDNEQFF. The full variable domain, completed using reference TRBV9 and TRBJ2-1, is DSGVTQTPKHLITATGQRVTLRCSPRSGDLSVYWYQQSLDQGLQFLIQYYNGEERAKGNILERFSAQQFPDLHSELNLSSLELGDSALYFCASSVVSGGDNEQFFGPGTRLTVL.

Here the CDR3 reads CASSLQTGGYAKNIQYF. The DNA for the CDR3 is TGTGCCAGCAGCCTCCAAACAGGGGGCTATGCCAAAAACATTCAGTACTTC. The J gene is TRBJ2-4, the V gene TRBV3-1 (or the pseudogene TRBV3-2), with 9 bases that match TRBD1. V trimming: 4 bases; J trimming: 1 base; junction bases outside the gene matches: 8. Germline V gene data show CDR1 as LGHDT and CDR2 as YNNKEL (reference sequence). The CDR3 covers 17 residues.

This clone was detected once. The chain employs TRBV4-1 and TRBJ2-1, with TRBD2 matching over 8 bases. J gave up 8 bases and V 0 bases, and 9 bases lay outside the gene matches. This CDR3 is built from 16 residues. Germline values: CDR1 MGHRA, CDR2 YSYEKL. In DNA form, the CDR3 reads TGCGCCAGCAGCCAAGAATCTTCCGCGGGGGGCCATGAGCAGTTCTTC. The encoded protein is CASSQESSAGGHEQFF.

CDR3 region: CASSQPGLAGPGGETQYF. The DNA of the CDR3 is TGCGCCAGCAGCCAACCGGGACTAGCGGGCCCTGGGGGGGAGACCCAGTACTTC. The rearrangement uses TRBV4-1 and TRBJ2-5; TRBD2 matches 12 bases. Losses at the gene ends were 2 bases for V and 5 bases for J; bases not matched to a gene: 12. Germline V gene lookup returns CDR1 MGHRA and CDR2 YSYEKL. This CDR3 comprises 18 residues.

The chain carries TRBV5-1 and TRBJ2-7, with D possibly TRBD1 on 6 matching bases. The V and J ends lost 3 bases and 3 bases respectively, with 16 bases between them. The germline CDR1 and CDR2 sequences are SGHRS and YFSETQ. The CDR3 length is 15 residues. The CDR3 region has the DNA TGCGCCAGCAGCTGGATGACAGGCCTGGACTACGAGCAGTACTTC. Protein sequence: CASSWMTGLDYEQYF.

This chain joins TRBV3-1 (or the pseudogene TRBV3-2) and TRBJ1-2; 9 bases line up with TRBD1. Trimming took 0 bases from V and 8 from J; bases not matched to a gene: 7. The CDR3 length is 15 residues. Germline V gives CDR1 LGHDT, CDR2 YNNKEL (reference sequence). CDR3 sequence reads: CASSQEGTGIGGYTF. The CDR3 region has the DNA TGTGCCAGCAGCCAAGAAGGGACAGGGATAGGCGGCTACACCTTC.

The genes are TRBV28 and TRBJ2-7, with 7 bases lining up with TRBD2. This CDR3 region has 15 residues. V lost 3 bases and J lost 3; bases outside the gene matches: 8. Germline V lookup: CDR1 MDHEN, CDR2 SYDVKM. The DNA of the CDR3 is TGTGCCAGCAGTTTCCCCACGGGAGGAGTCTACGAGCAGTACTTC. Amino acids: CASSFPTGGVYEQYF. Looking up the rest from reference TRBV28 and TRBJ2-7 gives the full variable domain: DVKVTQSSRYLVKRTGEKVFLECVQDMDHENMFWYRQDPGLGLRLIYFSYDVKMKEKGDIPEGYSVSREKKERFSLILESASTNQTSMYLCASSFPTGGVYEQYFGPGTRLTVT.

V gene TRBV27 combines with J gene TRBJ2-5; D is possibly TRBD2 (6 bases). CDR1 is MNHEY, CDR2 SMNVEV, per germline (reference sequence). The CDR3 totals 14 residues. V lost 6 bases to trimming and J lost 5 bases, with 16 bases between them. CDR3: CASSPRGTWETQYF. The CDR3 bases are TGTGCCAGCAGCCCCCGGGGGACCTGGGAGACCCAGTACTTC.

This clone was counted only a few times. The V gene is TRBV30, the J gene TRBJ2-5; 7 bases are a match to TRBD2. This CDR3 spans 14 amino acids. Germline-derived CDR1 and CDR2 are GTSNPN and SVGIG (reference sequence). J gave up 1 base and V 4 bases, and 6 bases lay outside the gene matches. The CDR3 reads CAWTVAGIQETQYF. CDR3 in DNA: TGTGCCTGGACGGTAGCGGGCATCCAAGAGACCCAGTACTTC.

This chain links TRBV2 with TRBJ2-5, with 8 bases that match TRBD1. CDR1 SNHLY and CDR2 FYNNEI come from the germline V gene. This CDR3 region has 13 residues. J gave up 7 bases and V 6 bases, and 7 bases lay outside the gene matches. CDR3 DNA: TGTGCCAGCAGGAAGACAGGGGACGGGACCCAGTACTTC. Translation gives CASRKTGDGTQYF.

V and J are TRBV7-3 and TRBJ2-2, with TRBD1 as a possible D gene (5 bases). Trimming removed 1 base from V and 7 bases from J, with 13 bases in between. This CDR3 comprises 15 residues. The germline V gene encodes CDR1 SGHTA and CDR2 FQGTGA. As DNA, the CDR3 is TGTGCCAGCAGCTTAAGTCAGGGCGCGAACGGGGAGCTGTTTTTT. It codes for CASSLSQGANGELFF.

V gene TRBV7-2 combines with J gene TRBJ2-5; the D gene is possibly TRBD1 (5 bases). V lost 1 base to trimming and J lost 3 bases, with 6 bases between them. The CDR3 covers 13 residues. Per germline, CDR1 SGHTA and CDR2 FQGNSA. CDR3 in amino acids: CASSLVREETQYF. The CDR3 region has the DNA TGTGCCAGCAGCTTAGTCAGGGAAGAGACCCAGTACTTC. Complete variable domain (other parts from reference TRBV7-2 and TRBJ2-5): GAGVSQSPSNKVTEKGKDVELRCDPISGHTALYWYRQSLGQGLEFLIYFQGNSAPDKSGLPSDRFSAERTGGSVSTLTIQRTQQEDSAVYLCASSLVREETQYFGPGTRLLVL.

This clone was seen only a few times. The chain employs TRBV6-2 or TRBV6-3 and TRBJ2-5, with TRBD1 matching over 8 bases. With 6 bases clipped from V and 5 bases from J, the junction kept 8 bases outside the gene matches. Germline-derived CDR1 and CDR2 are MNHEY and SVGEGT. The CDR3 runs to 14 residues. Here the CDR3 reads CASSSPRGLETQYF. The CDR3 DNA sequence: TGTGCCAGCAGCTCCCCCAGGGGGCTTGAGACCCAGTACTTC.

V usage is TRBV23-1 and J usage is TRBJ2-2, with 8 bases fitting TRBD1. TRBV23-1 is an ORF, and what it does is uncertain. The CDR3 consists of 17 residues. Trimming cost V 4 bases and J 5 bases; bases outside gene matches: 12. This CDR3 is CASSPFGGQVPTGELFF. For the CDR3, the DNA is TGCGCCAGCAGTCCGTTTGGGGGACAGGTGCCAACCGGGGAGCTGTTTTTT.

The chain employs TRBV4-1 and TRBJ2-7, with a weak D call TRBD2 (6 bases). The CDR3 sequence is 19 residues long. The germline V gene has CDR1 MGHRA and CDR2 YSYEKL. V lost 0 bases and J lost 2, with 23 bases in between. In nucleotides, the CDR3 is TGCGCCAGCAGCCAAGAAGCTCCTGGATGGGGGGTAGGGACCTACGAGCAGTACTTC. It yields the protein CASSQEAPGWGVGTYEQYF.

The chain couples TRBV19 to TRBJ1-1; 7 nucleotides line up with TRBD1. The CDR3 consists of 13 residues. CDR1 is LNHDA and CDR2 is SQIVND in the germline V gene (reference sequence). The junction had 5 bases not matched to a gene; V was cut back by 1 base and J by 9 bases. The DNA for the CDR3 is TGTGCCAGTAGTATAGGACAGGGAAGGCAAGCTTTCTTT. It specifies CASSIGQGRQAFF.

The V gene is TRBV10-3, the J gene TRBJ1-1, with TRBD1 identical over 10 bases. The germline V gene encodes CDR1 ENHRY and CDR2 SYGVKD. The CDR3 length is 13 residues. Trimming at V came to 2 bases and at J to 13 bases, leaving 7 bases not matched to a gene. The CDR3 region is CAISEPGTGAGFF. The CDR3 DNA sequence: TGTGCCATCAGTGAGCCAGGGACAGGGGCTGGTTTCTTT.

This chain connects TRBV5-1 to TRBJ2-7; 7 nucleotides agree with TRBD1. V was clipped by 0 bases and J by 2 bases; unmatched bases: 2. Germline V CDR1 and CDR2: SGHRS, YFSETQ. This CDR3 spans 14 amino acids. The CDR3 is CASSLGTGTYEQYF. For the CDR3, the DNA is TGCGCCAGCAGCTTGGGGACAGGAACCTACGAGCAGTACTTC.

This chain uses TRBV12-3 or TRBV12-4 with TRBJ1-3, with TRBD1 matching over 7 bases. The CDR3 runs to 13 residues. V shed 5 bases, J shed 8 bases, and the junction held 6 bases outside the gene matches. The CDR3 bases are TGTGCCAGCAGTGGACAGGTTAGGGACACCATATATTTT. Amino acids: CASSGQVRDTIYF.

This clone occurred once. An end of the junction does not agree with germline; a read error may underlie this. The rearrangement links TRBV7-7 to TRBJ2-3; maybe TRBD2 (5 bases). Germline-derived CDR1 and CDR2 are SSHAT and FNYEAQ (reference sequence). This CDR3 has 16 residues. The CDR3 region is CASSSNPGEGPDTQYF. In DNA, the CDR3 is TGTGCTAGCAGCTCAAACCCAGGCGAGGGCCCAGATACGCAGTATTTT.